This T cell receptor (beta chain) was sequenced during a study of CXCR3-negative and CXCR3-positive naive CD8 T cells. Study-wide results and caveats: CXCR3-expressing naive cells carried TRB CDR3s more hydrophobic than those of CXCR3-negative naive cells.

Carrying UMI labels, the TRB cDNA libraries were prepared through 5' RACE. After re-calling the 5' RACE reads, TCRdb lists one entry per CDR3 protein, DNA absent. This table holds 84,000 or so distinct CDR3 sequences. A word on this clonotype: Its antigen is still unknown.

The germline CDR1 and CDR2 sequences are LGHNT and FRNRAP. The CDR3 is made up of 14 amino acids. The sequenced sample was naive CXCR3+ CD8+ T cells from blood. The subset here: CD45RO-CCR7+CD27+CD95- naive CD8+ T cells expressing CXCR3 (TNR3+). The J gene is TRBJ2-3, the V gene TRBV12-5. This sequence originates from a human donor in good health. Some clones in this sample may be carry-over from other donors' samples. The CDR3 sequence is CASGVASFTDTQYF.